This T cell receptor (beta chain) was profiled in a study of T cell responses to AZD1222 COVID-19 vaccine. Study outcomes and limitations: Females made up more of the donors, who were largely white British, and clonal diversity may have come out too low.

TCRdb's table, derived via immunoSEQ multiplex PCR, lists solely in-frame clones and lacks some. The sample includes about 120,000 clones, over 75% seen only once; the top ten take 6% to 8%. This clone was recorded a few times. No antigen is known for it. The CDR3 extends over 14 amino acids. V was pared by 5 bases and J by 1 base, with 11 bases between. Per germline, CDR1 MNHEY and CDR2 SMNVEV (reference sequence). The clonotype was recovered from an adult in good health. The chain joins TRBV27 to TRBJ1-2; D gene ambiguous. Specimen: peripheral blood, collected on day 0 of AZD1222 vaccination. CDR3 nucleotides: TGTGCCAGCAGTCCGAGGCCTTATAACTATGGCTACACCTTC. Amino acid sequence: CASSPRPYNYGYTF.